This T cell receptor beta chain was captured in a study of cytomegalovirus exposure and HLA in healthy donors. Turning to the study itself: Some 85 million unique TCRs from HLA-typed donors were held in an early data release. The study's findings and limits: No immune exposure information besides CMV serostatus was available. Later on, analysis showed that most CMV-associated TCR beta chains appeared to be HLA-restricted.

The CDR3 length is 18 residues. J lost 1 base, V lost 4 bases, and 14 bases had no gene match. Per the germline V gene, CDR1 is SGDLS and CDR2 is YYNGEE. Comment on this clone: The antigen is unknown.

Amplification used 60 Vbeta primers and 13 Jbeta primers. Assay: immunoSEQ multiplex PCR; the TCRdb copy retains only in-frame clones and omits some. The sample table includes about 70,000 clones. The origin of this receptor is a female donor in good health and CMV-seropositive. The V call is TRBV9, the J call TRBJ2-3; TRBD2 aligns across 8 bases. The sequenced material came from PBMCs. For the CDR3, the DNA is TGTGCCAGCAGCTCACCCATGGGGCGGGGGGAACGCACAGATACGCAGTATTTT. This translates into CASSSPMGRGERTDTQYF.